This entry features one TCR beta chain sequence. The CDR3 runs to 16 residues. The V end was cut by 8 bases, the J end by 0 bases, with 17 bases between. The germline V gene has CDR1 LNHDA and CDR2 SQIVND (reference sequence). The assay was immunoSEQ multiplex PCR, and TCRdb's table has in-frame clones only and misses some. The table has about 210,000 clones, around four fifths seen once. The data are from a study of blood T cell repertoires in COVID-19. The V call is TRBV19, the J call TRBJ1-5; D is unresolved. The sequenced material came from PBMCs or T cells enriched from blood (not recorded which). The receptor was derived from a man in his forties who had recovered from COVID-19. CDR3 DNA: TGTGCCAGTGGTAATCCAGCGGTTTATAGCAATCAGCCCCAGCATTTT. Protein: CASGNPAVYSNQPQHF.